The 18 T cell receptor beta chains below come from one sample, sequenced in a study of control samples from healthy donors and cancer patients. Measured with immunoSEQ multiplex PCR; TCRdb has only the in-frame clones, and not every one. The data show about 130,000 clones, around 92% seen once. Input material: PBMCs. These receptors were taken from a man older than 75 with head and neck cancer.

The V and J genes are TRBV4-1 and TRBJ2-3; D could derive from TRBD1 or TRBD2 (5 bases each). Trimming took 0 bases from V and 5 from J, leaving 15 bases between them. Germline CDR1 is MGHRA and CDR2 is YSYEKL. There are 16 residues in the CDR3. The CDR3 nucleotides read TGCGCCAGCAGCCAAGATCAGGGCCCTCGGGGAGATACGCAGTATTTT. Translation: CASSQDQGPRGDTQYF.

The chain couples TRBV29-1 to TRBJ1-5; D is possibly TRBD1 (5 bases). The CDR3 consists of 13 residues. Germline assignment: CDR1 SQVTM and CDR2 ANQGSEA. Trimming left V 5 bases short and J 2 bases short, with 10 bases between. As DNA, the CDR3 is TGCAGCGTTTCCCGGGGACGCAATCAGCCCCAGCATTTT. Its translation is CSVSRGRNQPQHF.

The V gene is TRBV20-1, the J gene TRBJ2-7; D not certain. The CDR3 sequence is 14 residues long. Per the germline V gene, CDR1 is DFQATT and CDR2 is SNEGSKA (reference sequence). The ends were cut back, 3 bases at V and 0 bases at J, with 12 bases in the middle. Written as DNA, the CDR3 is TGCAGTGCTAGTTTGGGCGCTAGCTCCTACGAGCAGTACTTC. Protein: CSASLGASSYEQYF.

V and J are TRBV18 and TRBJ2-7, with TRBD2 identical over 12 bases. The germline CDR1 and CDR2 sequences are KGHSH and LQKENI. The V gene end was trimmed by 3 bases and the J gene end by 4 bases; junction bases not matched to a gene: 4. This CDR3 region has 15 residues. The CDR3 sequence: CASSPGLAGTYEQYF. For the CDR3, the DNA is TGTGCCAGCTCACCCGGACTAGCGGGAACTTACGAGCAGTACTTC.

The chain has TRBV9 and TRBJ2-7, with D perhaps TRBD1 (6 bases). Trimming stripped 2 bases from V and 0 bases from J, with 9 bases between. The CDR3 contains 14 residues. Germline V gives CDR1 SGDLS, CDR2 YYNGEE. This chain's CDR3 is CASSVTGYSYEQYF. CDR3 nucleotides: TGTGCCAGCAGCGTTACAGGGTACTCCTACGAGCAGTACTTC.

V gene TRBV6-1 combines with J gene TRBJ2-5; the D gene is possibly TRBD1 (6 bases). V dropped 3 bases and J dropped 0 bases, with 14 bases sitting between them. CDR1 and CDR2 from the germline V gene are MNHNS and SASEGT. The CDR3 has 16 residues. CDR3 nucleotides: TGTGCCAGCAGTGAGGGGGAAAGGGGGTACCAAGAGACCCAGTACTTC. It is translated as CASSEGERGYQETQYF.

The chain combines TRBV5-6 with TRBJ2-1; D is possibly TRBD1 (6 bases). The V and J ends lost 4 bases and 9 bases respectively, with 14 bases between them. CDR1 and CDR2 (germline): SGHDT, YYEEEE. This CDR3 spans 13 amino acids. The CDR3 loop reads CASSGGLAREQFF. As DNA, the CDR3 is TGTGCCAGCAGCGGGGGCCTGGCGCGTGAGCAGTTCTTC.

This chain uses TRBV20-1 with TRBJ2-1; no clear D. This CDR3 contains 11 residues. V dropped 5 bases and J dropped 7 bases, with 9 bases sitting between them. Looked up from germline, CDR1 is DFQATT and CDR2 is SNEGSKA (reference sequence). The CDR3 sequence is CSAARMNEQFF. DNA of the CDR3: TGCAGTGCTGCTCGGATGAATGAGCAGTTCTTC.

The chain couples TRBV7-9 to TRBJ1-2, with D tentatively TRBD1 (6 bases). V was cut by 5 bases and J by 0 bases, with 19 bases left in between. The germline V gene encodes CDR1 SEHNR and CDR2 FQNEAQ (reference sequence). This CDR3 has 17 residues. In DNA form, the CDR3 reads TGTGCCAGCAGCCCGACGACCTGGGGGGCGACTAACTATGGCTACACCTTC. Translated, it gives CASSPTTWGATNYGYTF.

This chain uses TRBV7-9 with TRBJ1-5, with D unresolved. Trimming left V 2 bases short and J 8 bases short, with 10 bases between. This CDR3 spans 13 amino acids. The germline V gene encodes CDR1 SEHNR and CDR2 FQNEAQ (reference sequence). CDR3 residues: CASSLTKREPQHF. The CDR3 nucleotides read TGTGCCAGCAGCTTAACAAAACGGGAGCCCCAGCATTTT.

This clone was counted between two and nine times. Other DNA sequences within the sample encode an identical CDR3. The chain links TRBV9 to TRBJ1-2; D may be TRBD1 (5 bases). V lost 1 base to trimming and J lost 4 bases, with 8 bases between them. The CDR3 length is 13 residues. Germline assignment: CDR1 SGDLS and CDR2 YYNGEE. CDR3 bases: TGTGCCAGCAGCGTACGTCAGGGCTATGGCTACACCTTC. Encoded protein: CASSVRQGYGYTF.

The V call is TRBV9, the J call TRBJ2-7; TRBD2 is a possible D gene (5 bases). CDR3 length: 14 residues. The V end was cut by 0 bases, the J end by 0 bases, with 7 bases between. CDR1 SGDLS and CDR2 YYNGEE come from the germline V gene. CDR3: CASSVGGISYEQYF. The CDR3 DNA follows: TGTGCCAGCAGCGTAGGAGGGATCTCCTACGAGCAGTACTTC.

This chain links TRBV5-1 with TRBJ2-6; 7 nucleotides agree with TRBD1. The CDR3 runs 17 residues. Per germline, CDR1 SGHRS and CDR2 YFSETQ. V gave up 4 bases and J gave up 1 base; unmatched junction bases: 8. The CDR3 DNA sequence: TGCGCCAGCAGCCGGGACGGACAGGCTTCTGGGGCCAACGTCCTGACTTTC. This sequence encodes CASSRDGQASGANVLTF.

The chain recombines TRBV4-1 with TRBJ1-2; D not certain. The CDR3 totals 13 residues. Between the trimmed V and J ends, which lost 6 bases and 8 bases, there was a span of 16 bases. Looked up from germline, CDR1 is MGHRA and CDR2 is YSYEKL. Here the CDR3 reads CASSPAEPGGYTF. The CDR3 DNA reads as TGCGCCAGCAGTCCTGCGGAGCCTGGGGGCTACACCTTC.

V usage is TRBV7-2 and J usage is TRBJ2-7; 8 bases fit TRBD2. Trimming took 2 bases from V and 3 from J; bases not matched to a gene: 3. From germline, CDR1 is SGHTA and CDR2 FQGNSA. CDR3 length equals 14 residues. The CDR3 sequence is CASSLSGTSYEQYF. The CDR3 bases are TGTGCCAGCAGCTTATCTGGGACTAGCTACGAGCAGTACTTC.

The V call is TRBV4-1, the J call TRBJ1-1; perhaps TRBD1 as D (6 bases). The germline gives CDR1 MGHRA, CDR2 YSYEKL. The CDR3 has 15 amino acids. Trimming took 4 bases from V and 5 from J, leaving 17 bases between them. CDR3: CASSLTGRGVTEAFF. In nucleotides, the CDR3 is TGCGCCAGCAGCCTCACCGGCAGGGGAGTAACTGAAGCTTTCTTT.

Only one count was recorded for this clone. The genes are TRBV3-1 (or the pseudogene TRBV3-2) and TRBJ1-2, with 7 bases that match TRBD1. Germline V CDR1 and CDR2: LGHDT, YNNKEL (reference sequence). Losses at the gene ends were 5 bases for V and 3 bases for J; bases not matched to a gene: 3. The CDR3 extends over 13 amino acids. Here the CDR3 DNA reads TGTGCCAGCAGCACAGGGGACGACTATGGCTACACCTTC. This gives the protein CASSTGDDYGYTF.

The rearrangement uses TRBV4-3 and TRBJ1-3; D uncertain. Trimming removed 2 bases from V and 2 bases from J, with 10 bases in between. The CDR3 is 15 residues long. The germline V gene encodes CDR1 LGHNA and CDR2 YSLEER. As DNA, the CDR3 is TGCGCCAGCAGCCAATTCCCCCAGGCTGGAAACACCATATATTTT. Encoded protein: CASSQFPQAGNTIYF.